The 27 T cell receptor beta chains in this list originate from one sample, sequenced in a study of CXCR3-negative and CXCR3-positive naive CD8 T cells (dated by TCRdb to between 2018 and 2021). Sequencing used a NextSeq 550. The Human TCR Profiling Kit (MiLaboratory) was used to prepare UMI-labeled 5' RACE TRB cDNA libraries. TCRdb reprocessed the reads, so every CDR3 protein sequence counts as one entry and DNA is not shown. For this sample, the table gives 43,000 or so distinct CDR3 sequences. The ten largest make up roughly 1.5% of the sample. The sample comprised naive CXCR3- CD8+ T cells from blood. The intended sense of this specimen's cell subset or site label: CD45RO-CCR7+CD27+CD95- naive CD8+ T cells lacking CXCR3 (TNR3-). All receptors come from a human donor in good health. Some clones in this sample may be carry-over from other donors' samples.

The chain carries TRBV23-1 and TRBJ2-2; TCRdb names TRBD1, which stays unverified in the absence of DNA. TRBV23-1 is noted as an ORF with a role that remains uncertain. This CDR3 spans 18 amino acids. The CDR3 loop is CASSARAPGGARNGELFF.

The J gene is TRBJ2-2, the V gene TRBV7-6. The CDR3 is made up of 17 amino acids. CDR1 and CDR2 (germline): SGHVS, FNYEAQ. CDR3 region: CASSLVREGADTGELFF.

The V and J genes are TRBV21-1 and TRBJ1-2. TRBV21-1 is tagged as a pseudogene. The CDR3 runs 14 residues. The chain's CDR3 is CASSKGAELHGYTF.

The rearrangement joins TRBV18 to TRBJ1-2; with no DNA, the TCRdb D assignment of TRBD1 cannot be verified. Germline V lookup: CDR1 KGHSH, CDR2 LQKENI. There are 13 residues in the CDR3. The CDR3 sequence: CASSQGEVHGYTF.

V is TRBV7-8 and J is TRBJ1-4; as DNA is missing, the TRBD1 call by TCRdb cannot be tested. The germline V gene encodes CDR1 SGHVS and CDR2 FQNEAQ. The CDR3 length is 14 residues. CDR3 sequence reads: CASSYQAAGGKLFF.

Measured by frequency, this clonotype is medium-sized. CDR3 sequence: CASSQRDRGPETQYF. The genes are TRBV11-3 and TRBJ2-5; the D call of TRBD1 rests on TCRdb alone, since no DNA is present to check it. Germline V gives CDR1 SGHNT, CDR2 YENEEA. The CDR3 has 15 residues.

J is TRBJ2-7 and V is TRBV4-2; TCRdb names TRBD2, which stays unverified in the absence of DNA. CDR1 and CDR2 from the germline V gene are LGHNA and YNFKEQ. The CDR3 length is 15 residues. The CDR3 is CASSARGGASYEQYF.

The gene calls are TRBV12-3 or TRBV12-4 and TRBJ2-2. The CDR3 runs to 13 residues. CDR3: CASSFAGTGELFF.

The chain combines TRBV27 with TRBJ2-7. This CDR3 spans 15 amino acids. CDR1 and CDR2 (germline): MNHEY, SMNVEV (reference sequence). This CDR3 is CASSRLDRGSYEQYF.

The chain recombines TRBV5-1 with TRBJ2-7; TCRdb gives TRBD2 as the D gene, but with no DNA this cannot be confirmed. The germline CDR1 and CDR2 sequences are SGHRS and YFSETQ. The CDR3 contains 15 residues. CDR3 amino acids: CASSQGLAENYEQYF.

The rearrangement links TRBV7-6 to TRBJ2-3. The CDR3 has 15 amino acids. From germline, CDR1 is SGHVS and CDR2 FNYEAQ. The chain's CDR3 is CASSLSLRDIDTQYF.

This chain uses TRBV5-1 with TRBJ2-7; TCRdb returns TRBD1, unconfirmable since there is no DNA. Per the germline V gene, CDR1 is SGHRS and CDR2 is YFSETQ. This CDR3 has 15 residues. The chain's CDR3 is CASSLVRTGGHEQYF.

The chain is built from TRBV29-1 and TRBJ1-2; there is no DNA to check the TCRdb D call of TRBD1. This CDR3 comprises 14 residues. Germline loops: CDR1 SQVTM, CDR2 ANQGSEA. Here the CDR3 reads CSVDAGEHPGGYTF.

The chain uses TRBV20-1 and TRBJ2-5; TCRdb's assignment of TRBD1 cannot be checked, as there is no DNA. Looked up from germline, CDR1 is DFQATT and CDR2 is SNEGSKA (reference sequence). This CDR3 contains 12 residues. CDR3 loop: CSARGASTTQYF.

The chain links TRBV15 to TRBJ2-7; the D gene TCRdb calls, TRBD1, cannot be checked with no DNA. Germline loops: CDR1 LNHNV, CDR2 YYDKDF (reference sequence). This CDR3 spans 13 amino acids. CDR3 amino acids: CATSRASGREQYF.

By frequency, this clonotype registers medium-sized (0.01 to 0.1%). J is TRBJ1-6 and V is TRBV7-2. The germline V gene has CDR1 SGHTA and CDR2 FQGNSA. This CDR3 is 17 amino acids long. CDR3 in amino acids: CASSFDRASSYNSPLHF.

This clonotype ranks as medium-sized in terms of frequency. This chain uses TRBV7-6 with TRBJ2-5; no DNA is available, so the TRBD1 call from TCRdb remains unchecked. CDR1 and CDR2 (germline): SGHVS, FNYEAQ. The CDR3 spans 16 residues. The CDR3 loop is CASSSRPGTGEETQYF.

The rearrangement links TRBV9 to TRBJ1-1. Looked up from germline, CDR1 is SGDLS and CDR2 is YYNGEE. The CDR3 runs to 15 residues. Here the CDR3 reads CASSVVRGLNTEAFF.

The CDR3 region is CANQDSNGYEQYF. This chain uses TRBV28 with TRBJ2-7; without DNA, the TCRdb call of TRBD1 cannot be checked. CDR1 and CDR2 from the germline V gene are MDHEN and SYDVKM. There are 13 residues in the CDR3.

The rearrangement uses TRBV7-9 and TRBJ2-4; without DNA, the TCRdb call of TRBD1 cannot be checked. This CDR3 contains 15 residues. CDR1 and CDR2 (germline): SEHNR, FQNEAQ (reference sequence). This chain's CDR3 is CASSSLLGAAAIQYF.

The chain employs TRBV19 and TRBJ2-7; checking the TCRdb D call of TRBD1 is not possible without DNA. The CDR3 spans 14 residues. CDR1 and CDR2 from the germline V gene are LNHDA and SQIVND (reference sequence). This chain's CDR3 is CASSEGARSYEQYF.

The V and J genes are TRBV28 and TRBJ2-3; TCRdb picks TRBD2, but there is no DNA to check that call. The CDR3 consists of 15 residues. Germline V CDR1 and CDR2: MDHEN, SYDVKM. This chain's CDR3 is CASSPPASPLDTQYF.

The chain joins TRBV27 to TRBJ2-7; TCRdb indicates TRBD2, and absent DNA this call remains unverified. The germline V gene encodes CDR1 MNHEY and CDR2 SMNVEV (reference sequence). The CDR3 sequence is 18 residues long. The CDR3 loop reads CASSLDGPGLAGRDEQYF.

This clonotype is medium-sized by frequency. The rearrangement links TRBV6-5 to TRBJ1-1. Germline loops: CDR1 MNHEY, CDR2 SVGAGI. The CDR3 totals 14 residues. The CDR3 spells CASSYSKGYTEAFF.

The V call is TRBV6-1, the J call TRBJ2-7; TCRdb's D call of TRBD1 is untestable without DNA. This CDR3 is 13 amino acids long. Germline CDR1 reads MNHNS; CDR2 reads SASEGT. CDR3 sequence: CASSESPGREQYF.

The genes are TRBV5-1 and TRBJ1-2; TCRdb's D gene call, TRBD1, goes unchecked for lack of DNA. This CDR3 comprises 11 residues. The germline V gene has CDR1 SGHRS and CDR2 YFSETQ. CDR3 protein: CASGQGLGYTF.

This rearrangement joins TRBV6-5 to TRBJ1-2. CDR1 MNHEY and CDR2 SVGAGI come from the germline V gene. CDR3 size: 14 residues. This chain's CDR3 is CASRNTVPLDGYTF.